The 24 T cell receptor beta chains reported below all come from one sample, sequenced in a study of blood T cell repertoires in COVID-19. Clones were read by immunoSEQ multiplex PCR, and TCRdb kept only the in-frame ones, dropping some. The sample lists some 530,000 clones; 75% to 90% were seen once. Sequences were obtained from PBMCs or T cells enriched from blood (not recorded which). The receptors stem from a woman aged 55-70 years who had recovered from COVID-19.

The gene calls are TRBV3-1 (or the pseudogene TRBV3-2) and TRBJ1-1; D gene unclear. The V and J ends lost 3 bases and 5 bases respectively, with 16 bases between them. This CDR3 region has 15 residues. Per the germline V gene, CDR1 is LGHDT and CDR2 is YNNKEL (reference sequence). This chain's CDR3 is CASSHPLQLNTEAFF. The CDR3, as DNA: TGTGCCAGCAGCCACCCGCTACAGTTAAATACTGAAGCTTTCTTT.

The CDR3 DNA sequence: TGCAGCGCAATGACAGGGGCCTATGGCTACACCTTC. This gives the protein CSAMTGAYGYTF. The chain couples TRBV29-1 to TRBJ1-2; 8 bases are a match to TRBD1. Germline CDR1 reads SQVTM; CDR2 reads ANQGSEA. Unmatched junction bases numbered 5, after V lost 7 bases and J lost 4 bases. This CDR3 region has 12 residues.

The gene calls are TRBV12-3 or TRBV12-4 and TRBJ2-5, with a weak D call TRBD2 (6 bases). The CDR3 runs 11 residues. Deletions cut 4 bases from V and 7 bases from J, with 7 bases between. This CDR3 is CASSSGGTQYF. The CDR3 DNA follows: TGTGCCAGCAGTTCCGGGGGGACCCAGTACTTC.

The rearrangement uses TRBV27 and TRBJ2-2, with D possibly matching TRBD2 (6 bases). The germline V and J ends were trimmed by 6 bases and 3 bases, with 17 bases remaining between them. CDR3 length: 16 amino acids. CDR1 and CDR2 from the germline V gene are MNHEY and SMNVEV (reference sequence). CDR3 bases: TGTGCCAGCAGCTCCCACGGCGGGGCTGACACCGGGGAGCTGTTTTTT. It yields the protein CASSSHGGADTGELFF.

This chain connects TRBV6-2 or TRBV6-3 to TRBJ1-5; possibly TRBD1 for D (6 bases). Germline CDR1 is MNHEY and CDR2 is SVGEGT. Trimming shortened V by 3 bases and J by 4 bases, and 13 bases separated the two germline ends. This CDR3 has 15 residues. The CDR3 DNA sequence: TGTGCCAGCAGTTATACAGGGAGGGGAAATCAGCCCCAGCATTTT. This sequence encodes CASSYTGRGNQPQHF.

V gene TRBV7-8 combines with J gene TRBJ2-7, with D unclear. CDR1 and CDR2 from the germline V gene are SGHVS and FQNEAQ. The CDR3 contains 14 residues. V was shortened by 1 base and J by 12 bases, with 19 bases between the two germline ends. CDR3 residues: CASSLEPSQAGRYV. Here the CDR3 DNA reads TGTGCCAGCAGCTTAGAGCCCTCCCAGGCCGGCCGGTACGTC.

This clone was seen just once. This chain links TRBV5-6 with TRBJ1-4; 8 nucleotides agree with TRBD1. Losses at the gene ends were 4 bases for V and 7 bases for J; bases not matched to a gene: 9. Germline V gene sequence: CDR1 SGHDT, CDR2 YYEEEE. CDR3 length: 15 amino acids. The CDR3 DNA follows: TGTGCCAGCAGCCGATCGACAGGGGAGCGTGAAAAACTGTTTTTT. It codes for CASSRSTGEREKLFF.

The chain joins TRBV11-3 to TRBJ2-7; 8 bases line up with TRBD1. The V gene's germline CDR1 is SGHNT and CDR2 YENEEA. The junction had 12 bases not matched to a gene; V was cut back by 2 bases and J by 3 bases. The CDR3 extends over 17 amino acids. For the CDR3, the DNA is TGTGCCAGCAGCTTAAAGAGACCCCAGGGGGCAGGCTACGAGCAGTACGTC. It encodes CASSLKRPQGAGYEQYV.

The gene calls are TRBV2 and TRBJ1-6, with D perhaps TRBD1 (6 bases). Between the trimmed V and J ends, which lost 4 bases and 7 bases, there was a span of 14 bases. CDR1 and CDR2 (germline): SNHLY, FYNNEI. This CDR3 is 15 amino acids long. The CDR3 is CASSVQGVENSPLHF. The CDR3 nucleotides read TGTGCCAGCAGTGTACAGGGCGTTGAGAATTCACCCCTCCACTTT.

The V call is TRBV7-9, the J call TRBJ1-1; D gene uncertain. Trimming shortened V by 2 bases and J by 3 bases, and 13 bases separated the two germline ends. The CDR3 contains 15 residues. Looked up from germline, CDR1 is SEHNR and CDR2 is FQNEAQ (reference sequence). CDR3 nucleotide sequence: TGTGCCAGCAGCTTACGCGGGGAGGAGGACACTGAAGCTTTCTTT. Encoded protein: CASSLRGEEDTEAFF.

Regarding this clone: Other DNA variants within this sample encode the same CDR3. The CDR3 is CASSSRVTGELFF. CDR3 in DNA: TGTGCCAGCAGTTCCAGGGTCACCGGGGAGCTGTTTTTT. The chain joins TRBV27 to TRBJ2-2; perhaps TRBD1 as D (5 bases). The V end lost 4 bases, the J end lost 4 bases, and 7 bases lay between the germline ends. This CDR3 has 13 residues. The germline CDR1 and CDR2 sequences are MNHEY and SMNVEV (reference sequence).

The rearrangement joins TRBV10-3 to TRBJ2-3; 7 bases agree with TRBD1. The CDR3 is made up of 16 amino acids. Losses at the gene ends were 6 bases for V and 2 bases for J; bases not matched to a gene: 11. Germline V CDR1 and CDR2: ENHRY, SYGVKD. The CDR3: CAISRDPTGFTDTQYF. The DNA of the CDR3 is TGTGCCATCAGCCGCGATCCGACAGGGTTCACAGATACGCAGTATTTT.

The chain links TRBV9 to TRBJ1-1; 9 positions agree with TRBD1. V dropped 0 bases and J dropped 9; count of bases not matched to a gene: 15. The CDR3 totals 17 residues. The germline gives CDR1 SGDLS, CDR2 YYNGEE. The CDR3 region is CASSVAGGNRGREKAFF. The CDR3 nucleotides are TGTGCCAGCAGCGTAGCTGGTGGGAACAGGGGGCGCGAAAAAGCTTTCTTT.

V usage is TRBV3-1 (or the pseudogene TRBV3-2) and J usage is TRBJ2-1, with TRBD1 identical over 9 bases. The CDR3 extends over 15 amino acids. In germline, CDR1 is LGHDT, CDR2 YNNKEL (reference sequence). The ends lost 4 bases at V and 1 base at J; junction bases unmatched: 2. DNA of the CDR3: TGTGCCAGCAGCCGGACAGGGGCTTCCTACAATGAGCAGTTCTTC. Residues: CASSRTGASYNEQFF.

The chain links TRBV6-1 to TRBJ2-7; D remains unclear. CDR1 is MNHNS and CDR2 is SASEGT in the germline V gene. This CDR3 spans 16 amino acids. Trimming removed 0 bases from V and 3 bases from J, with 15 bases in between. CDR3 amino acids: CASSEALSSNHYEQYV. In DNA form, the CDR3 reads TGTGCCAGCAGTGAAGCGCTAAGCTCAAATCACTACGAGCAGTACGTC.

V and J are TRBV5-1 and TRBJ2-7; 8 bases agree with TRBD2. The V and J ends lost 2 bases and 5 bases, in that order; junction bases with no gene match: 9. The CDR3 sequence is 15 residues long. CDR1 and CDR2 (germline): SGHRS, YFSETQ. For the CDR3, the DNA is TGCGCCAGCAGCTTTGCGGGGGGACCCACCCACGAGCAGTACTTC. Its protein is CASSFAGGPTHEQYF.

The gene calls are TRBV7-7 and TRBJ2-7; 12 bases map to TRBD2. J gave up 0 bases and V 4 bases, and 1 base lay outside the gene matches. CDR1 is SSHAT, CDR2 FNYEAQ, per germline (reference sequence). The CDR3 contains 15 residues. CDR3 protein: CASSSGLAGSYEQYV. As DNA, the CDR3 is TGTGCCAGCAGCTCGGGACTAGCGGGCTCCTACGAGCAGTACGTC.

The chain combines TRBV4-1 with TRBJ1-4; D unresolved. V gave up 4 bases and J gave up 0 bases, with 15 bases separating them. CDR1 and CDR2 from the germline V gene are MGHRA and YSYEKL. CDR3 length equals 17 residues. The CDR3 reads CASSLSTNYATNEKLFF. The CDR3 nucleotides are TGCGCCAGCAGCCTCAGTACTAATTATGCAACTAATGAAAAACTGTTTTTT.

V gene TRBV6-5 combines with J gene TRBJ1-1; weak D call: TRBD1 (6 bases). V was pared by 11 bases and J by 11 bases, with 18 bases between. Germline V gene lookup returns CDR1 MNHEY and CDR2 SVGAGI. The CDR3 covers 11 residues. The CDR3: CAAMRGGWAFF. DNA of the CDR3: TGTGCCGCTATGAGGGGGGGCTGGGCTTTCTTT.

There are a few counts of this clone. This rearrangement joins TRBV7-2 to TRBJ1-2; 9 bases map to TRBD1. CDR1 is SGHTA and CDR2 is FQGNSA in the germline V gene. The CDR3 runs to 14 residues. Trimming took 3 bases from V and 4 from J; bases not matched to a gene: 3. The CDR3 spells CASSFGTGLYGYTF. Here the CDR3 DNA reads TGTGCCAGCAGCTTCGGGACAGGGCTCTATGGCTACACCTTC.

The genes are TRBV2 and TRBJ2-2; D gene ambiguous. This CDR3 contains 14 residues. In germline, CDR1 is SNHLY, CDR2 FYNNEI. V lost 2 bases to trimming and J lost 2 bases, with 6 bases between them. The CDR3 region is CASSEIGNTGELFF. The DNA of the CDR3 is TGTGCCAGCAGTGAAATCGGTAACACCGGGGAGCTGTTTTTT. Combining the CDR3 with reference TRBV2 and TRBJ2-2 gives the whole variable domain EPEVTQTPSHQVTQMGQEVILRCVPISNHLYFYWYRQILGQKVEFLVSFYNNEISEKSEIFDDQFSVERPDGSNFTLKIRSTKLEDSAMYFCASSEIGNTGELFFGEGSRLTVL.

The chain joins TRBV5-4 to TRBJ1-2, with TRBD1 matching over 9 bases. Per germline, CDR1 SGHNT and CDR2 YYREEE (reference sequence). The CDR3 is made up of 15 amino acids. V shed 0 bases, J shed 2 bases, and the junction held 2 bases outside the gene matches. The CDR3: CASSLAGTGNYGYTF. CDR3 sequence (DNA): TGTGCCAGCAGCTTGGCCGGGACAGGGAACTATGGCTACACCTTC.

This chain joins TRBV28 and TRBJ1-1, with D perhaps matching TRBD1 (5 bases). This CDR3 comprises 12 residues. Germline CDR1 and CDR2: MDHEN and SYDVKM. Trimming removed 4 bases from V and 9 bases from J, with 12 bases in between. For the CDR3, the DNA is TGTGCCAGCAGTTGGGGGGTCCAGAAAGCTTTCTTT. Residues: CASSWGVQKAFF.

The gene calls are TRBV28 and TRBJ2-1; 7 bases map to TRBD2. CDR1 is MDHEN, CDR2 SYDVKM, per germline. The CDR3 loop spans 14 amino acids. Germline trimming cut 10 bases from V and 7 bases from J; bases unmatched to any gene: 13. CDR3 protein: CATTKLAARNEQFF. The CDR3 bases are TGTGCCACCACCAAGCTAGCGGCGAGGAATGAGCAGTTCTTC. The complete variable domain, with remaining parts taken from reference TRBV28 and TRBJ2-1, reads DVKVTQSSRYLVKRTGEKVFLECVQDMDHENMFWYRQDPGLGLRLIYFSYDVKMKEKGDIPEGYSVSREKKERFSLILESASTNQTSMYLCATTKLAARNEQFFGPGTRLTVL.